This T cell receptor beta chain stems from a study of T cells of healthy individuals. This clonotype was counted at least ten times. One entry per CDR3 protein, called by TCRdb with MiXCR from the 5' RACE reads. The table shows 40,000 to 60,000 distinct CDR3 sequences, with roughly 14% occurring only once. V shed 0 bases and J shed 1 base, with 13 bases lying between them. Germline V gene sequence: CDR1 SGHRS, CDR2 YFSETQ. CDR3 size: 16 residues. The chain has TRBV5-1 and TRBJ2-5; D is ambiguous. The receptor was derived from a human donor in good health. The DNA of the CDR3 is TGCGCCAGCAGCTTGGGGGCGTTCAGCATCCAAGAGACCCAGTACTTC. This encodes CASSLGAFSIQETQYF.